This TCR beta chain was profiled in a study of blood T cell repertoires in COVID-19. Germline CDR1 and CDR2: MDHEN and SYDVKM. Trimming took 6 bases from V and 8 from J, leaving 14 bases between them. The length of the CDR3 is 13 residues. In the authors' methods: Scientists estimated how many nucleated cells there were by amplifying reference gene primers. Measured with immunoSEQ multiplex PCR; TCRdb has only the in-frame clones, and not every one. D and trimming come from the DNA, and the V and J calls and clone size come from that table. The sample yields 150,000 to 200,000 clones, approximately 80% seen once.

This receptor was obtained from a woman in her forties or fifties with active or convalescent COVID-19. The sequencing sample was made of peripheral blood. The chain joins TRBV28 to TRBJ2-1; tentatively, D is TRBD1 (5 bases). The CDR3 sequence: CASSPTWGHEQFF. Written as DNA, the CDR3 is TGTGCCAGCAGCCCAACCTGGGGCCATGAGCAGTTCTTC.